This passage covers 17 T cell receptor beta chains from one sample sequenced in a study of tumor-infiltrating lymphocytes in primary liver carcinoma. Germline DNA was also extracted, with blood RNA taken from unsorted whole blood. The template, about 550 ng total RNA, yielded TCR beta cDNA made with a constant-region primer. A slightly modified ARM-PCR protocol with three nested multiplex PCR rounds produced these TCR beta libraries. The first two PCR rounds used TRBV1-TRBV30 primers with a Cbeta primer, roughly 10 cycles each. In TCRdb, the multiplex PCR reads were re-called with MiXCR into one record per CDR3 protein. The sample has about 320,000 distinct CDR3 sequences, 65% seen once; the top ten hold roughly 9%. The sample comprised peripheral blood. These receptors were collected from a man aged 35-49 years with primary liver carcinoma and hepatitis B virus infection.

About this clonotype itself: A read error is possible here, since a much larger clone lies one base away. The V gene is TRBV4-1, the J gene TRBJ2-7, with a tentative D call TRBD1 (8 bases). This CDR3 comprises 15 residues. CDR1 MGHRA and CDR2 YSYEKL come from the germline V gene. CDR3 protein: CANSQGQGGTYEQYF. As DNA, the CDR3 is TGCGCCAACAGCCAAGGACAGGGAGGGACCTACGAGCAGTACTTC.

A note on this clonotype: The CDR3 does not end in the conserved phenylalanine or tryptophan, so this is likely a read error. The chain is built from TRBV5-6 and TRBJ2-3; D uncertain. Trimming removed 6 bases at V and 2 bases at J, with 16 bases between. The germline gives CDR1 SGHDT, CDR2 YYEEEE. This CDR3 is built from 15 residues. The CDR3 loop reads CASNFQPRATDTQYS. CDR3 in DNA: TGTGCCAGCAACTTTCAACCTAGGGCCACAGATACGCAGTATTCT.

Regarding this clonotype: A read error is possible here, since a much larger clone lies one base away. J is TRBJ2-7 and V is TRBV4-2; D remains unclear. The CDR3 covers 13 residues. Germline loops: CDR1 LGHNA, CDR2 YNFKEQ. The CDR3 loop reads CVSSQGISSEQYF. The CDR3 DNA follows: TGTGTCAGCAGCCAAGGAATTAGCTCCGAGCAGTACTTC.

The chain links TRBV14 to TRBJ2-3; possible D gene TRBD1, 5 bases. The V end lost 4 bases, the J end lost 8 bases, and 13 bases lay between the germline ends. Germline CDR1 is SGHDN and CDR2 is FVKESK. The CDR3 has 13 residues. The CDR3 DNA reads TGTGCCAGCAGCCTGACAGAACAGAGTACGCAGTATTTT. This sequence encodes CASSLTEQSTQYF.

As concerns this clonotype: This may be a read error, as it is one base from a much larger clone. The gene calls are TRBV6-6 and TRBJ1-1; D call uncertain. V was cut by 7 bases and J by 2 bases, with 14 bases left in between. This CDR3 is built from 14 residues. Germline V gene lookup returns CDR1 MNHNY and CDR2 SVGAGI (reference sequence). In DNA, the CDR3 is TGTGCCAGCAACTCAGGCTTACTTAACACTGAAGCTTTCTTT. This translates into CASNSGLLNTEAFF.

This chain uses TRBV11-2 with TRBJ2-7, with D maybe TRBD2 (6 bases). The V end lost 1 base, the J end lost 9 bases, and 19 bases lay between the germline ends. The CDR3 spans 15 residues. Per germline, CDR1 SGHAT and CDR2 FQNNGV. The CDR3 nucleotides are TGTGCCAGCAGCTTAGGTGGTTGGACTACCACAGGGCAGTACTTC. It encodes CASSLGGWTTTGQYF. The full variable domain, completed using reference TRBV11-2 and TRBJ2-7, is EAGVAQSPRYKIIEKRQSVAFWCNPISGHATLYWYQQILGQGPKLLIQFQNNGVVDDSQLPKDRFSAERLKGVDSTLKIQPAKLEDSAVYLCASSLGGWTTTGQYFGPGTRLTVT.

A note on this clonotype: A much larger clone is a single base away; this may be a read error. V usage is TRBV5-5 and J usage is TRBJ2-1; 7 bases fit TRBD2. After removal of 4 bases from V and 7 bases from J, the junction contained 11 bases not matched to a gene. CDR3 length: 15 residues. Germline CDR1 SGHKS, CDR2 YYEKEE (reference sequence). The CDR3 reads CASSVTTSRINEQFF. The CDR3 DNA reads as TGTGCCAGCAGCGTGACGACTAGCAGGATTAATGAGCAGTTCTTC. The complete variable domain, with remaining parts taken from reference TRBV5-5 and TRBJ2-1, reads DAGVTQSPTHLIKTRGQQVTLRCSPISGHKSVSWYQQVLGQGPQFIFQYYEKEERGRGNFPDRFSARQFPNYSSELNVNALLLGDSALYLCASSVTTSRINEQFFGPGTRLTVL.

This clonotype occurred once. Its ends do not fully match the called genes, so a read error is possible. This chain uses TRBV6-2 or TRBV6-3 with TRBJ2-1; 8 bases fit TRBD1. In germline, CDR1 is MNHEY, CDR2 SVGEGT. This CDR3 comprises 15 residues. The CDR3 region has the DNA TGTGCCAACACCATCGGGACAGGCCGCCACAATGAGCAATTCTTC. It translates to CANTIGTGRHNEQFF.

A word on this clonotype: A much larger clone lies a single base off, so this may be a read error. J is TRBJ2-7 and V is TRBV6-2 or TRBV6-3, with a weak D call TRBD2 (6 bases). The V gene's germline CDR1 is MNHEY and CDR2 SVGEGT. The CDR3 has 14 residues. For the CDR3, the DNA is TGTGCCAGCAGTTACGGGACTTTCGGCTACGACCAGTACTTC. Translating gives CASSYGTFGYDQYF.

Only one count was recorded for this clonotype. The junction differs from germline at one of its ends, possibly a read error. V gene TRBV6-5 combines with J gene TRBJ1-1; TRBD1 matches 8 bases. This CDR3 contains 13 residues. CDR1 and CDR2 from the germline V gene are MNHEY and SVGAGI. The CDR3 coding sequence is TGTGCCAACAGTTACGAGACAGGGGCGAGTGCTTTCTTT. Residues: CANSYETGASAFF.

Turning to this clonotype: Mismatch with germline at one junction end may stem from a read error. This sequence joins TRBV11-2 and TRBJ2-1; a weak D match, TRBD2 (6 bases). The CDR3 is made up of 15 amino acids. CDR1 and CDR2 from the germline V gene are SGHAT and FQNNGV. CDR3 sequence reads: CANSLVSGEGSELFF. As DNA, the CDR3 is TGTGCCAACAGCTTAGTGTCGGGGGAAGGTAGTGAGCTGTTCTTC.

Note on this clonotype: It is likely a read error, because the conserved phenylalanine at the end of the CDR3 is missing. This chain uses TRBV5-1 with TRBJ1-6; 8 positions agree with TRBD1. The CDR3 sequence is 15 residues long. Germline CDR1 reads SGHRS; CDR2 reads YFSETQ. The junction had 1 base not matched to a gene; V was cut back by 0 bases and J by 5 bases. The CDR3 here is CASSLDRGNNSPLHI. The CDR3 DNA is TGCGCCAGCAGCTTGGACAGGGGGAATAATTCACCCCTCCACATT.

This chain links TRBV30 with TRBJ1-1, with D unclear. The CDR3 extends over 11 amino acids. The V and J ends lost 0 bases and 11 bases respectively, with 10 bases between them. Germline lookup yields CDR1 GTSNPN and CDR2 SVGIG (reference sequence). The CDR3 DNA follows: TGTGCCTGGAGTGTACGGGATTTGGCTTTCTTT. This sequence encodes CAWSVRDLAFF.

This clonotype occurred a few times. The V and J genes are TRBV5-4 and TRBJ2-6, with D maybe TRBD1 (6 bases). Trimming took 4 bases from V and 1 from J, leaving 9 bases between them. The CDR3 sequence is 15 residues long. Germline CDR1 is SGHNT and CDR2 is YYREEE (reference sequence). The CDR3 protein is CASSPDRSGANVLTF. The CDR3 DNA follows: TGTGCCAGCAGCCCGGACAGATCTGGGGCCAACGTCCTGACTTTC.

The chain joins TRBV6-5 to TRBJ2-5; D is possibly TRBD1 (6 bases). Germline loops: CDR1 MNHEY, CDR2 SVGAGI. Trimming took 6 bases from V and 11 from J, leaving 19 bases between them. CDR3 length: 13 residues. CDR3 coding DNA: TGTGCCAGCAGGGGACCCAGGGGAGAGGCTCAGTACTTC. Its translation: CASRGPRGEAQYF.

With respect to this clonotype: This clone may be a read error of a much larger clone one base away. The rearrangement uses TRBV4-3 and TRBJ2-3, with 8 nucleotides matching TRBD2. Germline CDR1 and CDR2: LGHNA and YSLEER. The CDR3 has 15 residues. In DNA, the CDR3 is TGCGCCAACAGCCAAGCGGGGGTGAGCACAGATACGCAGTATTTT. It is translated as CANSQAGVSTDTQYF.

Remarks on this clonotype: As the CDR3 is not closed by the conserved phenylalanine or tryptophan, this likely results from a read error. Because the CDR3's place on the DNA is in doubt, the DNA is left out and the CDR3 is given as listed by TCRdb. V and J are TRBV12-3 or TRBV12-4 and TRBJ2-1; no check of the table's D call, TRBD1, against the DNA was made. The CDR3 is 12 amino acids long, termini counted. This CDR3 is CASSPGIGGKFL.